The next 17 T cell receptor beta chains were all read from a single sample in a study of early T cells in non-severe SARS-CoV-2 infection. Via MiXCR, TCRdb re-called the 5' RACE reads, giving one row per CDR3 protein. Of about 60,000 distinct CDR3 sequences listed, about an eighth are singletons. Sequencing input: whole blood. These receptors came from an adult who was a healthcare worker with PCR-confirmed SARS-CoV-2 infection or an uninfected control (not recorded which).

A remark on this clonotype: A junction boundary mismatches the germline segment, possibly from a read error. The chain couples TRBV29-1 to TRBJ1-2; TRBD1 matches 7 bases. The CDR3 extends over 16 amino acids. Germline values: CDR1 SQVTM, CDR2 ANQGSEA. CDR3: CSAEISDRVANYGYTF. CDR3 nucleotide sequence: TGCAGCGCTGAAATCTCCGACAGGGTAGCTAACTATGGCTACACCTTC.

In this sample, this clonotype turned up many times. This CDR3 reads CASSLWTSGTYNEQFF. The CDR3 nucleotides are TGTGCCAGCAGCTTGTGGACTAGCGGTACCTACAATGAGCAGTTCTTC. The gene calls are TRBV7-6 and TRBJ2-1, with 10 bases matching TRBD2. The CDR3 consists of 16 residues. CDR1 and CDR2 (germline): SGHVS, FNYEAQ. The V gene end was trimmed by 3 bases and the J gene end by 2 bases; junction bases not matched to a gene: 4.

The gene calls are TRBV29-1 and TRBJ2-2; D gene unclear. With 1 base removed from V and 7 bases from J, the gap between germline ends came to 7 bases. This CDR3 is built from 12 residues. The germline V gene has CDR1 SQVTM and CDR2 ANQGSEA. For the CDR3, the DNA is TGCAGCGTTGAAGCCTGGAACGGGGAGCTGTTTTTT. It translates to CSVEAWNGELFF.

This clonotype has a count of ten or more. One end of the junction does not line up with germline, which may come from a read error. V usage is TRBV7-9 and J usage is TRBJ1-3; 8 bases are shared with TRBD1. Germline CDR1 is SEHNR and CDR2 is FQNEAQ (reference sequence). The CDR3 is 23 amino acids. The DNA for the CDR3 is TGTGCCAGCAGCAAGGGCTACCTTAGGGGACAGGCCGACTTCATCATCTCTGGAAACACCACATATTTT. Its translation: CASSKGYLRGQADFIISGNTTYF.

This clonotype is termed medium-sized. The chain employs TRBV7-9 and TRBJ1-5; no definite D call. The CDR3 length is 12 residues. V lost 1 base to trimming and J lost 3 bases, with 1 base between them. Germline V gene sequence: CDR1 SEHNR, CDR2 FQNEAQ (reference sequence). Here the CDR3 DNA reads TGTGCCAGCAGCTTAGACAATCAGCCCCAGCATTTT. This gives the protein CASSLDNQPQHF.

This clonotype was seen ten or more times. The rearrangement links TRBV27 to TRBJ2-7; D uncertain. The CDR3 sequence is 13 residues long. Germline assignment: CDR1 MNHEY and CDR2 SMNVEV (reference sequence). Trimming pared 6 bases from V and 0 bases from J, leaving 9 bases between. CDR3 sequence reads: CASRPLSSYEQYF. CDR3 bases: TGTGCCAGCAGGCCCCTGAGCTCCTACGAGCAGTACTTC.

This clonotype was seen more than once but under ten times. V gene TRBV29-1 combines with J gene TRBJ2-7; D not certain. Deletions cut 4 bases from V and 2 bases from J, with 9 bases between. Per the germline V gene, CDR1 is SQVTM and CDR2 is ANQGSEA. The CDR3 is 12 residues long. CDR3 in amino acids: CSVGPTTYEQYF. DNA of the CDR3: TGCAGCGTTGGTCCCACAACCTACGAGCAGTACTTC.

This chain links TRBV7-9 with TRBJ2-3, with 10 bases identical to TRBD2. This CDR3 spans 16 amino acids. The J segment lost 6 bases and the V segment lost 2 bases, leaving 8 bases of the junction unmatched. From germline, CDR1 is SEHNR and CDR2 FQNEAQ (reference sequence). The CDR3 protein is CASSLSSSGRLDTQYF. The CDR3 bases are TGTGCCAGCAGCTTATCGAGTAGCGGGAGGCTGGATACGCAGTATTTT.

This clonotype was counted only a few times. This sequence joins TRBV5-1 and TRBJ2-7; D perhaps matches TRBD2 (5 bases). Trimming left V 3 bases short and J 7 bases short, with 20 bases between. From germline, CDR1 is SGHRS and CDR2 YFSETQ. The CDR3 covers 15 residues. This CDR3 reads CASSSLQTDGGEQYF. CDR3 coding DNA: TGCGCCAGCAGCTCTTTACAAACGGACGGCGGGGAGCAGTACTTC. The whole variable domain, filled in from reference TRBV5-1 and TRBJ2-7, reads KAGVTQTPRYLIKTRGQQVTLSCSPISGHRSVSWYQQTPGQGLQFLFEYFSETQRNKGNFPGRFSGRQFSNSRSEMNVSTLELGDSALYLCASSSLQTDGGEQYFGPGTRLTVT.

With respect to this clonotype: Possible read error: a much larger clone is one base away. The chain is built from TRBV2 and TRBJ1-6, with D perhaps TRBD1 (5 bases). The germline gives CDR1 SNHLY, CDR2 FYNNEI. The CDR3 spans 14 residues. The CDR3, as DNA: TGTGCCAGCGGCGTTTACCGAGGGGAATCACCCCTCCAGTTT. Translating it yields CASGVYRGESPLQF.

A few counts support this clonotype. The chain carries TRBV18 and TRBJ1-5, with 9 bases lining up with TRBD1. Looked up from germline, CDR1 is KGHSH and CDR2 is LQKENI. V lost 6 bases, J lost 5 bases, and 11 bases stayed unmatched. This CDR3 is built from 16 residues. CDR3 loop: CASSQSRDRAHQPQHF. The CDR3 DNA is TGTGCCAGCTCTCAGTCCCGGGACAGGGCCCATCAGCCCCAGCATTTT.

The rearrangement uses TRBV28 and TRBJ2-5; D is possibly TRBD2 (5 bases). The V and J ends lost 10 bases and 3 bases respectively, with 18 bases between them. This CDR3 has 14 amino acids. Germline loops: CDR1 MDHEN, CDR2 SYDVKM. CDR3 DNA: TGTGCCACCATCGGAGAGGGAATGGAAGAGACCCAGTACTTC. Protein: CATIGEGMEETQYF.

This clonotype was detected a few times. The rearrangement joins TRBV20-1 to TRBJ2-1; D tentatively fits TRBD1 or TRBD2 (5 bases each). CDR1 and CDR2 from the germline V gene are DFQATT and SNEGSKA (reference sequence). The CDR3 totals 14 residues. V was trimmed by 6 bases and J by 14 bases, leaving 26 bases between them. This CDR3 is CSANPPGPQTVEFF. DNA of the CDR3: TGCAGTGCAAATCCTCCGGGACCGCAGACGGTGGAGTTCTTC.

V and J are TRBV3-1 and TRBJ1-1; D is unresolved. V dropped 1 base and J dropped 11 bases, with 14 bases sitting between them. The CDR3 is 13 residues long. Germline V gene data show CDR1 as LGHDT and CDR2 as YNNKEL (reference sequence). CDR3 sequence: CASSQGSDASAFF. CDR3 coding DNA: TGTGCCAGCAGCCAAGGTTCGGACGCGTCGGCTTTCTTT.

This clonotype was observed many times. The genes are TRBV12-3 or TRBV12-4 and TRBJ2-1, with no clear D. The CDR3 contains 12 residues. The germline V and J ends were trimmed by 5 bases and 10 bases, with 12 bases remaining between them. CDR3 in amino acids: CASSPLPLEQFF. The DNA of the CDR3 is TGTGCCAGCAGTCCCCTCCCCCTAGAGCAGTTCTTC.

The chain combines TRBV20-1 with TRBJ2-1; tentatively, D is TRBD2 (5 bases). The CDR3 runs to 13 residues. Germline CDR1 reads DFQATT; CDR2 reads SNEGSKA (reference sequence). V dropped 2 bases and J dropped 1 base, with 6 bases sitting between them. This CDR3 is CSARRGSYNEQFF. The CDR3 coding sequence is TGCAGTGCTAGACGGGGATCCTACAATGAGCAGTTCTTC.

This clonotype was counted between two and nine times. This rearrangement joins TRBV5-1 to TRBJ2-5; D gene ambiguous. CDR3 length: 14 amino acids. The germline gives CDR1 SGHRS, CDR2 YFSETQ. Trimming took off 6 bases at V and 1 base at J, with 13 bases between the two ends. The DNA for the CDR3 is TGCGCCAGCACCGTATCGGTTCTCCAAGAGACCCAGTACTTC. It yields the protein CASTVSVLQETQYF. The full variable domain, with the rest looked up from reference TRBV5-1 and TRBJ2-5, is KAGVTQTPRYLIKTRGQQVTLSCSPISGHRSVSWYQQTPGQGLQFLFEYFSETQRNKGNFPGRFSGRQFSNSRSEMNVSTLELGDSALYLCASTVSVLQETQYFGPGTRLLVL.